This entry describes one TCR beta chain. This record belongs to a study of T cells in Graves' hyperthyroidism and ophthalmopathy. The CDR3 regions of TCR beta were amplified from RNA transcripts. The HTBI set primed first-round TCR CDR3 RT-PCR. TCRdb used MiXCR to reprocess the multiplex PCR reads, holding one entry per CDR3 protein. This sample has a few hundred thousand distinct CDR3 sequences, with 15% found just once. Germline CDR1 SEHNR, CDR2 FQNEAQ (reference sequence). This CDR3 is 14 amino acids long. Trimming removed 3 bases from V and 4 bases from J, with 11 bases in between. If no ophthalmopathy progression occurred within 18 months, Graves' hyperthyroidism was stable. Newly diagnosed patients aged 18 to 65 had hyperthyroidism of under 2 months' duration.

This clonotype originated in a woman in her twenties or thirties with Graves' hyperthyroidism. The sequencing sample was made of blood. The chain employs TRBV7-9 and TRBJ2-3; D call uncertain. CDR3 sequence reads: CASSFNGIADTQYF. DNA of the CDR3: TGTGCCAGCAGCTTTAACGGCATAGCAGATACGCAGTATTTT.